Listed here are 22 T cell receptor beta chains from one sample, sequenced in a study of blood T cell repertoires in COVID-19. Method: immunoSEQ multiplex PCR; TCRdb's copy keeps in-frame clones and lacks some. The sample yields 35,000 to 40,000 clones, roughly 87% seen once. Sequencing was performed on peripheral blood. The receptor set was obtained from a human donor in a cohort sampled during active COVID-19.

Only one count was recorded for this clone. V gene TRBV7-2 combines with J gene TRBJ2-3; tentatively, D is TRBD2 (6 bases). Trimming pared 5 bases from V and 0 bases from J, leaving 12 bases between. Germline assignment: CDR1 SGHTA and CDR2 FQGNSA. The CDR3 runs 15 residues. The DNA for the CDR3 is TGTGCCAGCAGCGCGGACTACCACAGCACAGATACGCAGTATTTT. Translated: CASSADYHSTDTQYF.

The chain uses TRBV9 and TRBJ1-6; D remains ambiguous. The germline V and J ends were trimmed by 0 bases and 9 bases, with 10 bases remaining between them. The CDR3 consists of 14 residues. Germline assignment: CDR1 SGDLS and CDR2 YYNGEE. The CDR3 bases are TGTGCCAGCAGCGTAGTCGGTTCTGGTTCACCCCTCCACTTT. It translates to CASSVVGSGSPLHF.

This clone was picked up one time. The gene calls are TRBV6-2 or TRBV6-3 and TRBJ1-1; D not resolved. Trimming cost V 4 bases and J 4 bases, with 10 bases left between them. CDR1 is MNHEY and CDR2 is SVGEGT in the germline V gene. This CDR3 region has 13 residues. The CDR3 coding sequence is TGTGCCAGCAGTTGGTATGAGGGCACTGAAGCTTTCTTT. This sequence encodes CASSWYEGTEAFF.

This chain connects TRBV7-8 to TRBJ1-2, with 11 positions matching TRBD1. This CDR3 region has 17 residues. V lost 5 bases to trimming and J lost 4 bases; unmatched junction nucleotides: 12. Looked up from germline, CDR1 is SGHVS and CDR2 is FQNEAQ. CDR3 loop: CASSTTGTGGRGYGYTF. For the CDR3, the DNA is TGTGCCAGCAGCACCACCGGGACAGGGGGACGAGGCTATGGCTACACCTTC.

The chain's CDR3 is CASSPGRDPYEQYF. Here the CDR3 DNA reads TGTGCCAGCTCACCCGGGAGGGACCCCTACGAGCAGTACTTC. The chain joins TRBV18 to TRBJ2-7; 8 nucleotides align to TRBD2. Trimming removed 3 bases from V and 2 bases from J; junction bases left unmatched: 3. In germline, CDR1 is KGHSH, CDR2 LQKENI. This CDR3 contains 14 residues.

J is TRBJ2-3 and V is TRBV5-4; D may be TRBD2 (7 bases). Trimming pared 2 bases from V and 3 bases from J, leaving 13 bases between. Germline CDR1 and CDR2: SGHNT and YYREEE (reference sequence). CDR3 length: 15 residues. CDR3 DNA sequence: TGTGCCAGCAGCTTCGCGGGGGCCGGGACAGATACGCAGTATTTT. Protein sequence: CASSFAGAGTDTQYF.

The gene calls are TRBV20-1 and TRBJ2-5; TRBD1 might be the D (6 bases). V was cut by 3 bases and J by 4 bases, with 12 bases left in between. CDR3 length equals 13 residues. CDR1 and CDR2 (germline): DFQATT, SNEGSKA (reference sequence). The CDR3 DNA sequence: TGCAGTGCTAGTGAACAGGGTGGAGAGACCCAGTACTTC. Its translation is CSASEQGGETQYF.

This chain joins TRBV9 and TRBJ1-1; the D gene is possibly TRBD1 (6 bases). Germline CDR1 is SGDLS and CDR2 is YYNGEE. V lost 0 bases and J 1 base, leaving 10 bases between the germline ends. CDR3 length equals 15 residues. The CDR3 protein is CASSVGGGPNTEAFF. The CDR3 DNA is TGTGCCAGCAGCGTAGGTGGGGGCCCGAACACTGAAGCTTTCTTT.

The gene calls are TRBV12-5 and TRBJ1-2; TRBD1 is a possible D gene (6 bases). Germline V gives CDR1 LGHNT, CDR2 FRNRAP. V was cut by 4 bases and J by 6 bases, with 18 bases left in between. CDR3 size: 15 residues. CDR3 region: CASGSLNQGSHGYTF. CDR3 nucleotides: TGTGCTAGTGGTTCTCTAAATCAGGGGAGCCATGGCTACACCTTC.

V gene TRBV18 combines with J gene TRBJ2-1, with 9 bases identical to TRBD1. The trim removed 3 bases at V and 5 bases at J, leaving 5 bases unmatched. Germline-derived CDR1 and CDR2 are KGHSH and LQKENI. The CDR3 runs 15 residues. The CDR3 DNA sequence: TGTGCCAGCTCACCCGACAGGGGGGGAAACAATGAGCAGTTCTTC. Its translation is CASSPDRGGNNEQFF.

The rearrangement links TRBV19 to TRBJ2-7; TRBD1 agrees at 7 bases. Germline V gene lookup returns CDR1 LNHDA and CDR2 SQIVND (reference sequence). The CDR3 totals 13 residues. The J segment lost 3 bases and the V segment lost 5 bases, leaving 4 bases of the junction unmatched. This CDR3 is CASSPQGVYEQYF. The CDR3, as DNA: TGTGCCAGTAGTCCCCAGGGGGTCTACGAGCAGTACTTC.

V is TRBV5-1 and J is TRBJ1-3; TRBD1 agrees at 11 bases. The CDR3 loop spans 17 amino acids. Germline V gene sequence: CDR1 SGHRS, CDR2 YFSETQ. V lost 3 bases and J lost 0; bases outside the gene matches: 5. The CDR3: CASSSGQGARSGNTIYF. CDR3 coding DNA: TGCGCCAGCAGCTCCGGACAGGGGGCCCGCTCTGGAAACACCATATATTTT. Full variable domain (outside the CDR3, taken from reference TRBV5-1 and TRBJ1-3): KAGVTQTPRYLIKTRGQQVTLSCSPISGHRSVSWYQQTPGQGLQFLFEYFSETQRNKGNFPGRFSGRQFSNSRSEMNVSTLELGDSALYLCASSSGQGARSGNTIYFGEGSWLTVV.

A note on this clone: Its ends do not fully match the called genes, so a read error is possible. The chain combines TRBV19 with TRBJ1-4, with a possible D match to TRBD1 (6 bases). The germline gives CDR1 LNHDA, CDR2 SQIVND (reference sequence). This CDR3 region has 14 residues. This CDR3 is CASSIGQTNEKLFF. CDR3 DNA sequence: TGTGCCAGTAGCATAGGACAGACTAATGAAAAACTGTTTTTT.

The V and J genes are TRBV10-1 and TRBJ2-4, with 14 positions matching TRBD2. Per germline, CDR1 WNHNN and CDR2 SYGVQD (reference sequence). The V gene end was trimmed by 5 bases and the J gene end by 5 bases; junction bases not matched to a gene: 5. This CDR3 has 16 amino acids. CDR3 loop: CASSQTSGGVENIQYF. The CDR3 DNA reads TGCGCCAGCAGTCAGACTAGCGGGGGGGTCGAAAACATTCAGTACTTC.

The rearrangement joins TRBV10-3 to TRBJ2-7, with TRBD2 identical over 9 bases. With 2 bases clipped from V and 3 bases from J, the junction kept 20 bases outside the gene matches. The CDR3 loop spans 20 amino acids. The germline CDR1 and CDR2 sequences are ENHRY and SYGVKD. CDR3 sequence reads: CAISERGSGRGGSSLYEQYF. The CDR3 nucleotides read TGTGCCATCAGTGAGAGGGGTAGCGGGAGAGGAGGGTCCTCCCTCTACGAGCAGTACTTC.

Only one count was recorded for this clone. The CDR3 DNA is TGTGCCAGCAGCTTAGTGGGGGGGTGGAACACTGAAGCTTTCTTT. It encodes CASSLVGGWNTEAFF. V gene TRBV7-9 combines with J gene TRBJ1-1; D may be TRBD1 (5 bases). This CDR3 has 15 amino acids. Per germline, CDR1 SEHNR and CDR2 FQNEAQ (reference sequence). Trimming removed 1 base from V and 1 base from J, with 10 bases in between.

V is TRBV7-9 and J is TRBJ2-1, with D possibly matching TRBD2 (5 bases). V was trimmed by 5 bases and J by 6 bases, leaving 14 bases between them. The CDR3 is 14 residues long. The V gene's germline CDR1 is SEHNR and CDR2 FQNEAQ (reference sequence). The CDR3 sequence: CASSQSPSLNEQFF. CDR3 coding DNA: TGTGCCAGCAGCCAATCACCTAGCCTCAATGAGCAGTTCTTC.

The chain is built from TRBV3-1 (or the pseudogene TRBV3-2) and TRBJ2-3, with 8 bases lining up with TRBD2. Germline CDR1 reads LGHDT; CDR2 reads YNNKEL (reference sequence). This CDR3 comprises 20 residues. Unmatched junction bases numbered 19, after V lost 3 bases and J lost 2 bases. CDR3 amino acids: CASSQDTQPGTRSFTDTQYF. DNA of the CDR3: TGTGCCAGCAGCCAGGATACACAACCTGGGACTAGGAGTTTCACAGATACGCAGTATTTT.

The chain recombines TRBV12-3 or TRBV12-4 with TRBJ1-1; D call uncertain. This CDR3 comprises 12 residues. Deletions cut 3 bases from V and 3 bases from J, with 5 bases between. CDR3 amino acids: CASSFPYTEAFF. CDR3 in DNA: TGTGCCAGCAGTTTTCCTTACACTGAAGCTTTCTTT.

V is TRBV2 and J is TRBJ2-7; D remains ambiguous. V lost 1 base, J lost 7 bases, and 17 bases lay in between. The length of the CDR3 is 15 residues. In germline, CDR1 is SNHLY, CDR2 FYNNEI. The CDR3, as DNA: TGTGCCAGCAGTGAAGTGAAGCTAACCCTCCTGGAGCAGTACTTC. Residues: CASSEVKLTLLEQYF.

J is TRBJ2-7 and V is TRBV11-2; 7 bases are a match to TRBD2. V shed 6 bases, J shed 13 bases, and the junction held 9 bases outside the gene matches. Per germline, CDR1 SGHAT and CDR2 FQNNGV. This CDR3 has 11 amino acids. The CDR3 loop reads CASSFRAGIYF. Written as DNA, the CDR3 is TGTGCCAGCAGTTTCAGAGCGGGAATCTACTTC. The full variable domain, in which reference TRBV11-2 and TRBJ2-7 provide the parts outside the CDR3, is EAGVAQSPRYKIIEKRQSVAFWCNPISGHATLYWYQQILGQGPKLLIQFQNNGVVDDSQLPKDRFSAERLKGVDSTLKIQPAKLEDSAVYLCASSFRAGIYFGPGTRLTVT.

The genes are TRBV9 and TRBJ2-3; D is perhaps TRBD2 (6 bases). V lost 0 bases and J lost 2, with 13 bases in between. Germline V gene data show CDR1 as SGDLS and CDR2 as YYNGEE. The CDR3 length is 16 residues. The CDR3 region is CASSVAGGVPTDTQYF. CDR3 sequence (DNA): TGTGCCAGCAGCGTAGCTGGAGGGGTACCCACAGATACGCAGTATTTT.